The 18 T cell receptor beta chains below all came from one sample that was sequenced in a study of T-cell memory formation after mild COVID-19. TCRdb ran MiXCR on the 5' RACE reads and lists one entry per CDR3 protein. The profile shows 500,000 to 650,000 distinct CDR3 sequences, roughly 20% of them singletons. Material: PBMCs or a T cell subset sorted from them (not recorded which). These receptors came from an adult woman who had mild COVID-19 (a few samples of this study predate the infection). Cell type and time point are not known.

The V and J genes are TRBV2 and TRBJ2-3, with 8 bases aligning to TRBD2. Trimming removed 7 bases from V and 5 bases from J; junction bases left unmatched: 5. Germline V gives CDR1 SNHLY, CDR2 FYNNEI. This CDR3 has 13 residues. The CDR3 DNA sequence: TGTGCCAGCAACGCGGGAGGTCTAGATACGCAGTATTTT. The encoded protein is CASNAGGLDTQYF.

The V gene is TRBV20-1, the J gene TRBJ2-1; D call uncertain. Germline V gives CDR1 DFQATT, CDR2 SNEGSKA (reference sequence). CDR3 size: 16 residues. Between the trimmed V and J ends, which lost 0 bases and 2 bases, there was a span of 14 bases. The CDR3 DNA sequence: TGCAGTGCTAGAGATGGGTCCGGTAATACCTACAATGAGCAGTTCTTC. The encoded protein is CSARDGSGNTYNEQFF.

The gene calls are TRBV20-1 and TRBJ1-2, with TRBD1 as a possible D gene (6 bases). The CDR3 has 11 residues. Germline V gene sequence: CDR1 DFQATT, CDR2 SNEGSKA (reference sequence). V lost 5 bases and J 8 bases, leaving 12 bases between the germline ends. The CDR3 is CSALGARGYTF. The CDR3 DNA follows: TGCAGTGCTTTGGGGGCGAGGGGCTACACCTTC.

In this sample, this clonotype turned up many times. The V call is TRBV7-2, the J call TRBJ2-2; D remains unclear. Germline V lookup: CDR1 SGHTA, CDR2 FQGNSA. The CDR3 length is 15 residues. V lost 0 bases and J lost 3, with 8 bases in between. Here the CDR3 DNA reads TGTGCCAGCAGCTTAGCGGGCAGCTACACCGGGGAGCTGTTTTTT. Protein product: CASSLAGSYTGELFF.

The chain joins TRBV7-9 to TRBJ2-1, with 10 bases aligning to TRBD2. With V trimmed by 5 bases and J by 0 bases, 4 bases remained unmatched. The CDR3 loop spans 16 amino acids. Germline loops: CDR1 SEHNR, CDR2 FQNEAQ (reference sequence). In DNA form, the CDR3 reads TGTGCCAGCAGCACCCTAGCGGGGGTCTCCTACAATGAGCAGTTCTTC. This codes for CASSTLAGVSYNEQFF. Full variable domain (remainder filled in from reference TRBV7-9 and TRBJ2-1): DTGVSQNPRHKITKRGQNVTFRCDPISEHNRLYWYRQTLGQGPEFLTYFQNEAQLEKSRLLSDRFSAERPKGSFSTLEIQRTEQGDSAMYLCASSTLAGVSYNEQFFGPGTRLTVL.

The gene calls are TRBV27 and TRBJ1-2; D is unclear. The CDR3 runs 15 residues. V gave up 0 bases and J gave up 4 bases, with 12 bases separating them. Germline CDR1 and CDR2: MNHEY and SMNVEV (reference sequence). CDR3 in amino acids: CASSLSGPNLYGYTF. DNA for the CDR3: TGTGCCAGCAGTTTATCAGGCCCGAACCTCTATGGCTACACCTTC.

This clonotype turned up a few times. This chain links TRBV5-6 with TRBJ2-7, with 7 nucleotides matching TRBD1. V was clipped by 4 bases and J by 0 bases; unmatched bases: 7. The CDR3 length is 15 residues. Germline V gives CDR1 SGHDT, CDR2 YYEEEE. CDR3 coding DNA: TGTGCCAGCAGCGCCCTCGGACAGGTCTCCTACGAGCAGTACTTC. Encoded protein: CASSALGQVSYEQYF.

This clonotype was observed a few times. This chain connects TRBV10-3 to TRBJ2-3; 8 bases align to TRBD2. CDR1 ENHRY and CDR2 SYGVKD come from the germline V gene. CDR3 length equals 14 residues. V was clipped by 11 bases and J by 3 bases; unmatched bases: 10. The CDR3 loop is CAARDGRGTDTQYF. CDR3 in DNA: TGTGCCGCGAGGGACGGGAGGGGTACAGATACGCAGTATTTT.

This clonotype came up many times. The V and J genes are TRBV7-2 and TRBJ2-1; maybe TRBD1 (5 bases). The CDR3 extends over 15 amino acids. The V gene's germline CDR1 is SGHTA and CDR2 FQGNSA. Trimming took off 2 bases at V and 5 bases at J, with 13 bases between the two ends. CDR3 in amino acids: CASSLRRGRDNEQFF. For the CDR3, the DNA is TGTGCCAGCAGCTTACGTCGAGGCAGGGACAATGAGCAGTTCTTC.

This rearrangement joins TRBV20-1 to TRBJ1-5; 7 bases line up with TRBD1. The V gene's germline CDR1 is DFQATT and CDR2 SNEGSKA (reference sequence). J lost 4 bases, V lost 0 bases, and 12 bases had no gene match. This CDR3 comprises 17 residues. CDR3 loop: CSARDGRSGQQNQPQHF. The CDR3 region has the DNA TGCAGTGCTAGAGATGGACGTTCGGGACAGCAAAATCAGCCCCAGCATTTT.

The chain has TRBV5-6 and TRBJ1-2; D uncertain. Trimming took 4 bases from V and 8 from J, leaving 24 bases between them. Germline V gene data show CDR1 as SGHDT and CDR2 as YYEEEE. This CDR3 is 16 amino acids long. This CDR3 reads CASSQRESHLYEGYTF. DNA of the CDR3: TGTGCCAGCAGCCAGAGGGAGTCCCACCTGTATGAGGGCTACACCTTC.

The rearrangement links TRBV2 to TRBJ2-1, with D unclear. Germline V CDR1 and CDR2: SNHLY, FYNNEI. This CDR3 region has 16 residues. Trimming pared 4 bases from V and 2 bases from J, leaving 15 bases between. CDR3 sequence reads: CASSGLTHGTYNEQFF. The CDR3 coding sequence is TGTGCCAGCAGTGGCCTGACCCACGGTACCTACAATGAGCAGTTCTTC.

In its sample, this clonotype was seen a few times. The chain couples TRBV3-1 to TRBJ2-6; 11 nucleotides align to TRBD2. The CDR3 extends over 17 amino acids. Germline CDR1 reads LGHDT; CDR2 reads YNNKEL (reference sequence). V gave up 5 bases and J gave up 2 bases; unmatched junction bases: 5. The CDR3 DNA reads TGTGCCAGCAGCTTAGCGGGGGGGCTAACTGGGGCCAACGTCCTGACTTTC. Its protein product is CASSLAGGLTGANVLTF.

The chain uses TRBV12-3 or TRBV12-4 and TRBJ2-1; D unclear. This CDR3 is built from 13 residues. V was shortened by 9 bases and J by 5 bases, with 14 bases between the two germline ends. CDR3 sequence reads: CASRSPDNNEQFF. DNA of the CDR3: TGTGCCAGTCGCTCCCCCGATAACAATGAGCAGTTCTTC.

This clonotype has just a few counts. The CDR3 DNA sequence: TGTGCCAGCACAGGGACAGGGACCGGGGCCAACGTCCTGACTTTC. This gives the protein CASTGTGTGANVLTF. The chain has TRBV19 and TRBJ2-6, with 9 bases aligning to TRBD1. V gave up 9 bases and J gave up 4 bases; unmatched junction bases: 7. Germline loops: CDR1 LNHDA, CDR2 SQIVND (reference sequence). This CDR3 has 15 residues.

This clonotype showed up just a few times. The V gene is TRBV5-5, the J gene TRBJ2-7; D remains unclear. V was clipped by 0 bases and J by 5 bases, with 6 bases between them. The germline gives CDR1 SGHKS, CDR2 YYEKEE (reference sequence). This CDR3 has 12 residues. CDR3 loop: CASSLGIHEQYF. The CDR3 DNA sequence: TGTGCCAGCAGCTTGGGAATCCACGAGCAGTACTTC.

This clonotype has a count of ten or more. V and J are TRBV11-2 and TRBJ2-1; a weak D match, TRBD2 (5 bases). The V gene's germline CDR1 is SGHAT and CDR2 FQNNGV. This CDR3 contains 18 residues. V was shortened by 0 bases and J by 4 bases, with 19 bases between the two germline ends. The CDR3 sequence is CASSLDLARTREYNEQFF. For the CDR3, the DNA is TGTGCCAGCAGCTTAGACCTCGCCCGTACACGGGAATACAATGAGCAGTTCTTC. Based on the CDR3 plus reference TRBV11-2 and TRBJ2-1, the full variable domain is EAGVAQSPRYKIIEKRQSVAFWCNPISGHATLYWYQQILGQGPKLLIQFQNNGVVDDSQLPKDRFSAERLKGVDSTLKIQPAKLEDSAVYLCASSLDLARTREYNEQFFGPGTRLTVL.

This clonotype turned up a few times. This chain joins TRBV18 and TRBJ2-3; either TRBD1 or TRBD2 may supply D (5 bases each). The CDR3 is 15 amino acids. The V end lost 3 bases, the J end lost 6 bases, and 16 bases lay between the germline ends. CDR1 is KGHSH, CDR2 LQKENI, per germline. CDR3 nucleotides: TGTGCCAGCTCACCCTCCCGGGCTGGGACCGATACGCAGTATTTT. This translates into CASSPSRAGTDTQYF.